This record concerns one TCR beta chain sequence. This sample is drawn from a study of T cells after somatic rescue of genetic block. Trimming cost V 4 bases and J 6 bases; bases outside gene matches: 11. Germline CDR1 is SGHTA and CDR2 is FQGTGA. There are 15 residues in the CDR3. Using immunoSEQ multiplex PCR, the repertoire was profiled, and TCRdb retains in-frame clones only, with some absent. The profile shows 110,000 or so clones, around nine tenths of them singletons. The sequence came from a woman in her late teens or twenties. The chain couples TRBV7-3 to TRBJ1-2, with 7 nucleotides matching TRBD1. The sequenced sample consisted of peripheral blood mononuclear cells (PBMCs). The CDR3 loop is CASSSPGEGADGYTF. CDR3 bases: TGTGCCAGCAGCTCCCCTGGGGAGGGGGCAGATGGCTACACCTTC.